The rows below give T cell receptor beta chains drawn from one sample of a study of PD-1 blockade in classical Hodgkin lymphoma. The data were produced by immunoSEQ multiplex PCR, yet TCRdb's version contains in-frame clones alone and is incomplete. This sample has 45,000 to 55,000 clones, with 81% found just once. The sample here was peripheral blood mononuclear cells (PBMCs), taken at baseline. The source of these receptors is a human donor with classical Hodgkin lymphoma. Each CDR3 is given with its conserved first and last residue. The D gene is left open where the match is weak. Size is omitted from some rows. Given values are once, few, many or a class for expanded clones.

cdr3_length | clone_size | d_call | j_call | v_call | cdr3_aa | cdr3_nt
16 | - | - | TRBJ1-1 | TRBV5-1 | CASSPAPGHLNTEAFF | TGCGCCAGCAGCCCCGCCCCGGGACACTTGAACACTGAAGCTTTCTTT
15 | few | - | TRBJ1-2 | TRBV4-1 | CASSPRHGGNYGYTF | TGCGCCAGCAGCCCCCGACATGGAGGTAACTATGGCTACACCTTC
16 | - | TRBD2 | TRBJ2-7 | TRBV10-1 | CASNPSQRDYPYEQYF | TGCGCCAGCAATCCTTCCCAGCGGGACTATCCCTACGAGCAGTACTTC
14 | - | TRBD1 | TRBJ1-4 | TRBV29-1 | CSVGDTGGREKLFF | TGCAGCGTTGGGGACACAGGGGGTCGCGAAAAACTGTTTTTT
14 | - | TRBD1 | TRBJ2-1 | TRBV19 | CASSKRGLGNEQFF | TGTGCCAGTAGTAAAAGGGGGCTGGGAAATGAGCAGTTCTTC
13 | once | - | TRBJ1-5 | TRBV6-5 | CASAGAKEQPQHF | TGTGCCTCGGCAGGGGCGAAGGAGCAGCCCCAGCATTTT
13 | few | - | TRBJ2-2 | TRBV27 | CASSLTNTGELFF | TGTGCCAGCAGTTTAACGAACACCGGGGAGCTGTTTTTT
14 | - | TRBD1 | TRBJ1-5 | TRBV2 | CASSPQGANQPQHF | TGTGCCAGCAGCCCACAGGGGGCCAATCAGCCCCAGCATTTT
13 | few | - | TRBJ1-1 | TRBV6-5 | CASSYTDSGEAFF | TGTGCCAGCAGTTATACGGATTCCGGTGAAGCTTTCTTT
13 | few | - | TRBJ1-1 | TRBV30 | CAWSVGGSTEAFF | TGTGCCTGGAGTGTAGGGGGTAGCACTGAAGCTTTCTTT